There are a few counts of the clone carrying this T cell receptor beta chain. The sample comes from a study of blood T cell repertoires in COVID-19. Overall study: T cells, B-cell-depleted T cells, or PBMCs supplied cDNA or gDNA.

Cohort allocation depended upon clinical history that participants reported. Recovery meant two consecutive negative NP/OP PCR tests, professional clearance, or resolved symptoms. Per the original methods: Estimated nucleated cell counts came from reference gene primer amplification. Clones were read by immunoSEQ multiplex PCR, and TCRdb kept only the in-frame ones, dropping some. The D gene and trimming were derived from the DNA, and the V and J assignments and clone size from that table. The sample has 200,000 to 250,000 clones, 82% seen once. The sample taken for sequencing was PBMCs or T cells enriched from blood (not recorded which). The receptor was isolated from an older woman who had recovered from COVID-19.

The CDR3 protein is CSASRGLAGGDEQFF. For the CDR3, the DNA is TGCAGTGCTAGTAGGGGACTAGCGGGAGGTGATGAGCAGTTCTTC. The chain has TRBV20-1 and TRBJ2-1; 15 bases map to TRBD2. The CDR3 sequence is 15 residues long. After removal of 3 bases from V and 8 bases from J, the junction contained 5 bases not matched to a gene. Germline assignment: CDR1 DFQATT and CDR2 SNEGSKA (reference sequence).